A selection of T cell receptor beta chains follows, all from one sample in a study of blood T cell repertoires in COVID-19. Clones were sequenced by immunoSEQ multiplex PCR, and TCRdb holds only the in-frame ones, with some missing. This table has some 200,000 clones, about 89% appearing once. The sequencing input was peripheral blood. The receptors were sampled from a man aged 70 or older with acute or convalescent COVID-19. Each CDR3 is given without its conserved first and last residue. Each record gives: V gene, CDR3 protein.

>TRBV11-2
ASSSFRGNSPLH
>TRBV20-1
SASVGGRDTQY
>TRBV24-1
ATPVGGGTNEKLF
>TRBV30
AWSGRTGLVEKLF
>TRBV6-2/TRBV6-3
ASSYLPGGYTDTQY
>TRBV5-1
ASTGGQINEKLF
>TRBV6-2/TRBV6-3
ASSYSNRANYGYT
>TRBV10-1
ASSGTRRGGRDEQF
>TRBV7-3
ASSLREGETQY
>TRBV5-1
ASSSDRAEQY
>TRBV5-1
ASSLAGTPKETQY
>TRBV7-3
ASSPGGGREY
>TRBV6-5
ASRDTATNEKLF
>TRBV9
ASSVVVRGINGYT
>TRBV18
ASSPSDTTYGYT
>TRBV9
ASSVVKGGTYGYT
>TRBV2
ASSGGRQETQY
>TRBV2
ASTNILQGGTQY
>TRBV12-3/TRBV12-4
ASSPTGNDGYT
>TRBV4-3
ASSPRLAGSQETQY
>TRBV5-1
ASSSSTGRLNYEQY
>TRBV18
ASSPPTGLGANVLT
>TRBV27
ASASGSSTDTQY
>TRBV29-1
SVRAGSTDTQY
>TRBV27
ASSLTGDNQETQY
>TRBV7-2
ASSLGQGGQPQH
>TRBV7-6
ASSLTKGASSYEQY
>TRBV6-5
ASSRGNGYT
>TRBV11-2
ASSPGLAFYEQY
>TRBV5-1
ASSLEGSDPDTQY
>TRBV12-1
ASSFAPGLAGTSYEQY
>TRBV25-1
ASSGWGQREEQF
>TRBV7-3
ASSAYPERGGYNEQF
>TRBV18
ASSDRQVYT
>TRBV3-1/TRBV3-2
ASSQVGVGTEAF
>TRBV5-1
ASSLPTGTGEDNEQF
>TRBV27
ASANPRQGLWNEQF
>TRBV19
ASSTGRGDEQF
>TRBV4-2
ASRLQKGVREQF
>TRBV5-1
ASSLESSYNEQF
>TRBV3-1/TRBV3-2
ASSRLVTRSYNEQF
>TRBV11-2
ASSLVAGGWETQY
>TRBV4-3
ASSQTGGNTEAF
>TRBV5-5
ASSLFGNTEDTQY
>TRBV5-6
ASSLLGRGVHEQY
>TRBV28
ASSPLTSEETQY
>TRBV20-1
GPQGNYGYT
>TRBV11-1
ASNADREETQY
>TRBV5-1
ASSLGLAGGYNEQF
>TRBV7-8
ASNRLLQNTEAF
>TRBV7-2
ASSLDLAGSSYEQY
>TRBV10-3
AISESRGQLAKNIQY
>TRBV5-4
ASSLGQAPSGYT
>TRBV29-1
SVVKTASYNEQF
>TRBV12-3/TRBV12-4
ASSVTYNEQF
>TRBV3-1/TRBV3-2
ASSTSWGRGTYEQY
>TRBV5-1
ASSGTSTDTQY
>TRBV9
ASSVLGSIYNEQF
>TRBV5-1
ASSLGASGGHTDTQY